A selection of T cell receptor beta chains follows, all from one sample in a study of cytomegalovirus exposure and HLA in healthy donors. Clones were sequenced by immunoSEQ multiplex PCR, and TCRdb holds only the in-frame ones, with some missing. The sample consists of 200,000 to 250,000 clones, 82% of them appearing once. Specimen: PBMCs. The receptors here all came from a middle-aged woman in good health and CMV-seropositive. Both conserved end residues are part of each CDR3. A D gene is named only where the DNA matches it firmly. Not all rows give a size; the values are once, few, many and, for expanded clones, a class.

v_call	j_call	d_call	clone_size	cdr3_nt	cdr3_aa
TRBV5-4	TRBJ1-2	.	.	TGTGCCAGCAGGGCACTAGATGATGGCTACACCTTC	CASRALDDGYTF
TRBV30	TRBJ1-4	.	.	TGTGCCTGGAGTATGGGGGGAGCTAATGAAAAACTGTTTTTT	CAWSMGGANEKLFF
TRBV12-5	TRBJ1-2	.	.	TGTGCTAGTGGTTTGTGGCAGACAGATGGCTACACCTTC	CASGLWQTDGYTF
TRBV30	TRBJ1-2	TRBD1	.	TGTGCCTGGAGTGTTGGTGGGACAGGGGGCAGATATGGCTACACCTTC	CAWSVGGTGGRYGYTF
TRBV7-2	TRBJ2-5	TRBD2	.	TGTGCCAGCAGCTACGTAGCGGGGGAGGGAGAGCAGTACTTC	CASSYVAGEGEQYF
TRBV9	TRBJ1-1	.	.	TGTGCCAGCAGCGTAGGTATTAACACTGAAGCTTTCTTT	CASSVGINTEAFF
TRBV19	TRBJ2-5	.	few	TGTGCCAGTAGTACCACGACGGGGACTCAAGGGACCCAGTACTTC	CASSTTTGTQGTQYF
TRBV5-1	TRBJ2-3	.	.	TGCGCCAGCAGCATAATCCGGGCAGATACGCAGTATTTT	CASSIIRADTQYF
TRBV4-2	TRBJ1-4	TRBD1	.	TGTGCCAGCAGCCAGCTTCCGGGACAGGGGGCGCGGGAAAAACTGTTTTTT	CASSQLPGQGAREKLFF
TRBV4-1	TRBJ2-1	.	.	TGCGCCAGCAGCCAAGCTCCCCCCAAGGGGGAATCCTACAATGAGCAGTTCTTC	CASSQAPPKGESYNEQFF
TRBV7-9	TRBJ1-6	.	.	TGTTCCAGCAGCTCCGGGGTACCCCTCCACTTT	CSSSSGVPLHF
TRBV7-6	TRBJ1-1	TRBD1	.	TGTGCCAGCAGCCCGACAGGGGGCGAAGCTTTCTTT	CASSPTGGEAFF
TRBV7-2	TRBJ2-2	TRBD1	.	TGTGCCAGCAGCTCGGAGACAGGCCCAGGGGGCGGGGAGCTGTTTTTT	CASSSETGPGGGELFF
TRBV7-3	TRBJ2-3	.	.	TGTGCCAGCAGCTTAACCGGGAGCTGGACAGATACGCAGTATTTT	CASSLTGSWTDTQYF
TRBV5-1	TRBJ2-5	TRBD2	.	TGCGCCAGCAGCGGCGGGAGGGCGGATGAGACCCAGTACTTC	CASSGGRADETQYF
TRBV13	TRBJ2-2	TRBD2	.	TGTGCCAGCAGCTTGGGACTAGCGGTAAAACAACCGACTACCGGGGAGCTGTTTTTT	CASSLGLAVKQPTTGELFF
TRBV7-9	TRBJ2-1	TRBD2	.	TGTGCCAGCAGCAGCGGGACTAGCGGGAACAATGAGCAGTTCTTC	CASSSGTSGNNEQFF
TRBV2	TRBJ1-2	TRBD1	once	TGTGCCAGCAGGACTACAGGGGGCGGCTACACCTTC	CASRTTGGGYTF
TRBV9	TRBJ1-2	TRBD1	.	TGTGCCAGCAACGTAGGACAGGGTCATGGCTACACCTTC	CASNVGQGHGYTF
TRBV9	TRBJ2-5	.	.	TGTGCCAGCAGCGTAGTACAGGGAGACCAAGAGACCCAGTACTTC	CASSVVQGDQETQYF
TRBV18	TRBJ1-1	.	.	TGTGCCAGCTCACCACGATTACCGGGAGACACTGAAGCTTTCTTT	CASSPRLPGDTEAFF